This T cell receptor beta chain was recorded in a study of blood T cell repertoires in COVID-19. Losses at the gene ends were 8 bases for V and 2 bases for J; bases not matched to a gene: 4. CDR3 length: 13 amino acids. CDR1 and CDR2 (germline): MNHEY, SMNVEV (reference sequence). Produced via immunoSEQ multiplex PCR; TCRdb's table is partial and in-frame only. The data contain over 200,000 clones, 84% of them singletons. The clonotype comes from a woman in her 50s with active or convalescent COVID-19. The rearrangement joins TRBV27 to TRBJ2-7; 9 bases match TRBD2. Sequenced sample: peripheral blood. This chain's CDR3 is CASGIAGAYEQYF. In nucleotides, the CDR3 is TGTGCCAGCGGTATAGCGGGAGCCTACGAGCAGTACTTC.